The rows below give T cell receptor beta chains drawn from one sample of a study of T cell responses to AZD1222 COVID-19 vaccine. Here immunoSEQ multiplex PCR was the method, and the copy in TCRdb shows in-frame clones only, minus some. The sample includes more than 100,000 clones, about 94% of them seen just once. The sequencing here drew on peripheral blood, taken on day 0 of AZD1222 vaccination. These receptors were obtained from an adult in good health. Both conserved end residues are part of each CDR3. D genes are given only for firm matches. Rows may omit the clone size; those that give it use once, few, many or a size class.

abundance: -
j_gene: TRBJ1-4
v_gene: TRBV7-9
d_gene: -
CDR3aa: CASSLERGPLFF
CDR3nt: TGTGCCAGCAGCTTAGAACGGGGCCCACTGTTTTTT

abundance: -
j_gene: TRBJ2-7
v_gene: TRBV18
d_gene: -
CDR3aa: CASSEGLSLYEQYF
CDR3nt: TGTGCCAGCTCAGAGGGACTTTCCCTCTACGAGCAGTACTTC

abundance: -
j_gene: TRBJ1-2
v_gene: TRBV9
d_gene: TRBD1
CDR3aa: CASSVGTGDYGYTF
CDR3nt: TGTGCCAGCAGCGTAGGGACAGGGGACTATGGCTACACCTTC

abundance: -
j_gene: TRBJ2-5
v_gene: TRBV28
d_gene: TRBD2
CDR3aa: CASSLLTSGMAETQYF
CDR3nt: TGTGCCAGCAGTTTACTAACTAGCGGGATGGCAGAGACCCAGTACTTC

abundance: -
j_gene: TRBJ1-3
v_gene: TRBV5-4
d_gene: -
CDR3aa: CASSLTGATSGNTIYF
CDR3nt: TGTGCCAGCAGCCTGACGGGGGCAACCTCTGGAAACACCATATATTTT

abundance: once
j_gene: TRBJ1-1
v_gene: TRBV6-5
d_gene: -
CDR3aa: CASSYSNSMNTEAFF
CDR3nt: TGTGCCAGCAGTTACTCGAATTCGATGAACACTGAAGCTTTCTTT

abundance: -
j_gene: TRBJ2-5
v_gene: TRBV19
d_gene: -
CDR3aa: CASSIDLYQETQYF
CDR3nt: TGTGCCAGTAGTATCGATTTGTACCAAGAGACCCAGTACTTC

abundance: -
j_gene: TRBJ1-2
v_gene: TRBV5-4
d_gene: TRBD1
CDR3aa: CASSSLGTGGGYTF
CDR3nt: TGTGCCAGCAGCTCCCTGGGTACAGGGGGTGGCTACACCTTC

abundance: -
j_gene: TRBJ2-1
v_gene: TRBV7-9
d_gene: TRBD2
CDR3aa: CASEGLAGNEQFF
CDR3nt: TGTGCCAGCGAAGGACTAGCGGGCAATGAGCAGTTCTTC

abundance: once
j_gene: TRBJ2-7
v_gene: TRBV28
d_gene: TRBD1
CDR3aa: CASSLTGTAYEQYF
CDR3nt: TGTGCCAGCAGCTTGACAGGGACAGCCTACGAGCAGTACTTC

abundance: -
j_gene: TRBJ2-1
v_gene: TRBV7-8
d_gene: -
CDR3aa: CASSSHLEAEQFF
CDR3nt: TGTGCCAGCAGCTCGCATCTAGAGGCTGAGCAGTTCTTC

abundance: -
j_gene: TRBJ1-5
v_gene: TRBV12-3/TRBV12-4
d_gene: -
CDR3aa: CASTLLDHQPQHF
CDR3nt: TGTGCCAGCACCCTCCTCGACCATCAGCCCCAGCATTTT

abundance: -
j_gene: TRBJ1-1
v_gene: TRBV5-6
d_gene: -
CDR3aa: CASSWGVVNTEAFF
CDR3nt: TGTGCCAGCAGCTGGGGGGTGGTGAACACTGAAGCTTTCTTT

abundance: -
j_gene: TRBJ2-7
v_gene: TRBV28
d_gene: -
CDR3aa: CASIRGLLPDEQYF
CDR3nt: TGTGCCAGCATCCGAGGGCTGTTACCTGACGAGCAGTACTTC

abundance: -
j_gene: TRBJ2-2
v_gene: TRBV11-2
d_gene: -
CDR3aa: CASSPSRVTGELFF
CDR3nt: TGTGCCAGCAGCCCATCTAGAGTCACCGGGGAGCTGTTTTTT